Listed below are T cell receptor beta chains from one sample, sequenced in a study of T cell responses to AZD1222 COVID-19 vaccine. Profiled with immunoSEQ multiplex PCR; TCRdb holds only in-frame clones, not every one. The sample has some 140,000 clones, roughly 90% seen once. Sequenced material: peripheral blood, taken on day 0 of AZD1222 vaccination. The receptor source for this set is an adult in good health. The CDR3 runs from the conserved cysteine through the conserved F or W. The order of the fields is clone size, J gene, D gene, V gene, CDR3 protein, CDR3 DNA. D genes are given only for firm matches. A row's size may be missing; if present it is once, few, many or a size class.

>NA|TRBJ2-7|NA|TRBV7-2
CASSLPTYEQYF
TGTGCCAGCAGCCTCCCAACCTACGAGCAGTACTTC
>NA|TRBJ2-7|TRBD2|TRBV19
CASSLSFGLAGGPGYEQYF
TGTGCCAGTAGTCTTAGTTTTGGACTAGCGGGAGGGCCGGGCTACGAGCAGTACTTC
>NA|TRBJ2-1|TRBD1|TRBV7-9
CASSPLRDRVYNEQFF
TGTGCCAGCAGCCCGCTTAGGGACAGGGTCTACAATGAGCAGTTCTTC
>NA|TRBJ1-5|NA|TRBV10-3
CAISGGASNQPQHF
TGTGCCATCTCCGGGGGGGCTAGCAATCAGCCCCAGCATTTT
>NA|TRBJ2-7|NA|TRBV7-2
CASSLVISPNEQYF
TGTGCCAGCAGCTTAGTCATTTCTCCTAACGAGCAGTACTTC
>NA|TRBJ2-7|TRBD1|TRBV18
CASSLDRVRYEQYF
TGTGCCAGCTCGTTGGACAGGGTAAGGTACGAGCAGTACTTC
>NA|TRBJ1-1|NA|TRBV7-2
CASSLTGLNTEAFF
TGTGCCAGCAGCTTGACCGGGCTGAACACTGAAGCTTTCTTT
>NA|TRBJ1-1|TRBD1|TRBV30
CAWSFGTGGTEAFF
TGTGCCTGGAGTTTTGGGACAGGGGGCACTGAAGCTTTCTTT
>NA|TRBJ2-6|TRBD2|TRBV9
CASSDSSGLAASGANVLTF
TGTGCCAGCAGCGATTCATCGGGACTAGCGGCCTCTGGGGCCAACGTCCTGACTTTC
>NA|TRBJ2-7|NA|TRBV11-3
CASRGGQDEQYF
TGTGCCAGCAGAGGGGGGCAGGACGAGCAGTACTTC
>NA|TRBJ1-5|TRBD1|TRBV6-5
CASGLTGGREPQHF
TGTGCCAGCGGCCTTACAGGGGGCCGTGAGCCCCAGCATTTT
>few|TRBJ2-7|TRBD2|TRBV3-1/TRBV3-2
CASSPSGTRYEQYF
TGTGCCAGCAGTCCTAGCGGGACTCGGTACGAGCAGTACTTC
>NA|TRBJ1-6|NA|TRBV2
CASQTPIGQGNSPLHF
TGTGCCAGCCAAACCCCAATAGGGCAGGGCAATTCACCCCTCCACTTT
>NA|TRBJ2-7|NA|TRBV28
CASSFTGGGTSVEQYF
TGTGCCAGCAGTTTTACGGGGGGCGGGACCTCCGTGGAGCAGTACTTC
>NA|TRBJ1-4|NA|TRBV19
CASTSGTLANEKLFF
TGTGCCAGTACTTCAGGGACCCTTGCTAATGAAAAACTGTTTTTT
>NA|TRBJ1-1|TRBD1|TRBV6-5
CASKGGPEAFF
TGTGCCAGCAAAGGGGGCCCTGAAGCTTTCTTT
>NA|TRBJ1-1|NA|TRBV5-6
CASSFWAPGDTEAFF
TGTGCCAGCAGCTTTTGGGCCCCGGGAGACACTGAAGCTTTCTTT
>NA|TRBJ1-3|TRBD1|TRBV28
CASRLPGQGTGNTIYF
TGTGCCAGCAGGTTACCGGGACAGGGAACGGGAAACACCATATATTTT
>NA|TRBJ2-1|TRBD1|TRBV19
CASSQDRGSSYNEQFF
TGTGCCAGTTCTCAGGACAGGGGAAGCTCCTACAATGAGCAGTTCTTC
>NA|TRBJ2-5|TRBD2|TRBV7-8
CASSMRLAGQETQYF
TGTGCCAGCAGCATGAGACTAGCGGGGCAAGAGACCCAGTACTTC
>NA|TRBJ2-5|NA|TRBV7-9
CASSLSLAQETQYF
TGTGCCAGCAGCTTATCTTTAGCCCAAGAGACCCAGTACTTC
>NA|TRBJ1-1|NA|TRBV25-1
CASSEYGAGSEAFF
TGTGCCAGCAGTGAATACGGGGCGGGTTCTGAAGCTTTCTTT
>NA|TRBJ2-7|NA|TRBV4-1
CASSQVTSEQYF
TGCGCCAGCAGCCAAGTCACTTCCGAGCAGTACTTC
>NA|TRBJ1-6|NA|TRBV18
CASSPGAGDNSPLHF
TGTGCCAGCTCACCGGGGGCAGGGGATAATTCACCCCTCCACTTT
>NA|TRBJ1-6|NA|TRBV9
CASSDPGAPLHF
TGTGCCAGCAGCGACCCCGGGGCACCCCTCCACTTT
>once|TRBJ1-1|TRBD1|TRBV4-3
CASSQYTGVNTEAFF
TGCGCCAGCAGCCAATATACAGGGGTGAACACTGAAGCTTTCTTT
>NA|TRBJ1-6|NA|TRBV15
CATSGPQTGASYNSPLHF
TGTGCCACCAGCGGTCCCCAGACAGGTGCCTCCTATAATTCACCCCTCCACTTT
>NA|TRBJ2-4|NA|TRBV9
CASSGTGNIQYF
TGTGCCAGCAGCGGGACCGGGAACATTCAGTACTTC
>NA|TRBJ1-1|NA|TRBV14
CASIDKVGTEAFF
TGTGCCAGCATAGATAAGGTGGGCACTGAAGCTTTCTTT
>NA|TRBJ2-1|TRBD2|TRBV9
CASSVVPGRASNEQFF
TGTGCCAGCAGCGTAGTCCCGGGGAGGGCAAGCAATGAGCAGTTCTTC
>NA|TRBJ2-5|NA|TRBV3-1/TRBV3-2
CASSQERRLGGETQYF
TGTGCCAGCAGCCAAGAAAGGCGCTTAGGGGGAGAGACCCAGTACTTC
>NA|TRBJ1-2|NA|TRBV7-9
CASSQFDRIAYGYTF
TGTGCCAGCAGCCAATTTGACAGAATCGCTTATGGCTACACCTTC
>NA|TRBJ1-2|NA|TRBV7-9
CASSLSEQNYGYTF
TGTGCCAGCAGCTTATCCGAGCAGAACTATGGCTACACCTTC
>NA|TRBJ1-2|TRBD1|TRBV5-1
CASSWVTGSDYGYTF
TGCGCCAGCAGCTGGGTGACAGGGTCGGACTATGGCTACACCTTC
>NA|TRBJ2-2|NA|TRBV6-5
CASTDSRDTGELFF
TGTGCCAGCACCGACTCGCGGGACACCGGGGAGCTGTTTTTT
>NA|TRBJ1-1|NA|TRBV6-2/TRBV6-3
CASSWTPSTTEAFF
TGTGCCAGCAGTTGGACTCCGAGCACCACTGAAGCTTTCTTT
>NA|TRBJ1-5|TRBD1|TRBV3-1/TRBV3-2
CASSRGTGGSGQPQHF
TGTGCCAGCAGCCGCGGGACAGGGGGCAGTGGGCAGCCCCAGCATTTT
>NA|TRBJ1-1|NA|TRBV19
CASSGPFGAFF
TGTGCCAGTAGTGGGCCTTTCGGCGCTTTCTTT
>NA|TRBJ1-5|NA|TRBV3-1/TRBV3-2
CASSSRSSNQPQHF
TGTGCCAGCAGCTCTCGTTCCAGCAATCAGCCCCAGCATTTT
>NA|TRBJ1-5|TRBD1|TRBV5-1
CASSKTGRGNQPQHF
TGCGCCAGCAGCAAGACAGGGAGGGGCAATCAGCCCCAGCATTTT
>NA|TRBJ1-2|NA|TRBV25-1
CATNAGVARGYTF
TGTGCCACCAATGCAGGGGTAGCCAGGGGCTACACCTTC